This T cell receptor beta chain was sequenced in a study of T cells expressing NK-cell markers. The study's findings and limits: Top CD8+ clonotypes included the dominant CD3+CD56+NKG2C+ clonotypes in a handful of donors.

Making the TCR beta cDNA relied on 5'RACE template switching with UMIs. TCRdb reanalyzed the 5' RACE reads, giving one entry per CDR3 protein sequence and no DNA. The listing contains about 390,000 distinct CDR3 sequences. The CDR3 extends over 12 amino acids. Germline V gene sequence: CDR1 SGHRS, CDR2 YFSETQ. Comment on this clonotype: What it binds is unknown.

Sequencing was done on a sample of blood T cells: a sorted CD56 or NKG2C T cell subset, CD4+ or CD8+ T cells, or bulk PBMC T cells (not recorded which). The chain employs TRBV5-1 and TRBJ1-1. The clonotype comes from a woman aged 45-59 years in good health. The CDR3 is CASSLDRLRAFF.